This T cell receptor beta chain was identified in a study of CD8+ T cells in alopecia areata. At the level of the study: A regimen of oral tofacitinib, 5 to 10 mg twice daily, was given to treated patients. Study results and caveats: Among the top 100, expanded CD8+ clones, as well as scalp clonality, were significantly decreased by tofacitinib. Uncertain still, given a single nonresponder, is whether baseline CD8+ expansion links to response.

The treatment: oral pan-JAK inhibitor, 5-10 mg twice daily. Individuals with alopecia areata gave both lesional scalp punch biopsies and peripheral blood for collection. In each case, RNA was isolated and then reverse transcribed into cDNA as the sequencing template. TCRdb's copy holds only in-frame clones and misses some; the assay was immunoSEQ multiplex PCR. The profile shows about 90,000 clones, roughly 47% of them singletons. V lost 1 base, J lost 2 bases, and 9 bases lay in between. This CDR3 region has 14 residues. CDR1 LGHNA and CDR2 YSLEER come from the germline V gene. This clone was observed a few times. Its antigen is not identified.

The sample was CD8+ T cells sorted from blood, taken at week 24, from a patient treated with tofacitinib. The chain joins TRBV4-3 to TRBJ2-7; the D gene is possibly TRBD1 (6 bases). This receptor was identified in a human donor with alopecia areata. CDR3 nucleotide sequence: TGCGCCAGCAGCCAAGCACCAGGGGCCTACGAGCAGTACTTC. Amino acids: CASSQAPGAYEQYF.